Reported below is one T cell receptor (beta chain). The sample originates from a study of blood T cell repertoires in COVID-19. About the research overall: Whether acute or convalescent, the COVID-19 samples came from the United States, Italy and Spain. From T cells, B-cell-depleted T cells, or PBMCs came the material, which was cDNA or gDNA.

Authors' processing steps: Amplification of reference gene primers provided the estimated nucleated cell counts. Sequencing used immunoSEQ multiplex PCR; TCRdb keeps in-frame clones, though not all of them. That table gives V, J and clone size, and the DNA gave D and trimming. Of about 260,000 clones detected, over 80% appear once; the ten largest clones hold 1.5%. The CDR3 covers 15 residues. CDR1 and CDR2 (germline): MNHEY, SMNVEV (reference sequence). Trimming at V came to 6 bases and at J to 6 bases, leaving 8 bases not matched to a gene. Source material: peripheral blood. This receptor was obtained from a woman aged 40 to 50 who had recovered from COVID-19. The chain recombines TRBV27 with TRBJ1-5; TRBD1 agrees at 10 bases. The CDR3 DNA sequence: TGTGCCAGCAGCCCCGGGACAGGGGTGCGTCAGCCCCAGCATTTT. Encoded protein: CASSPGTGVRQPQHF.